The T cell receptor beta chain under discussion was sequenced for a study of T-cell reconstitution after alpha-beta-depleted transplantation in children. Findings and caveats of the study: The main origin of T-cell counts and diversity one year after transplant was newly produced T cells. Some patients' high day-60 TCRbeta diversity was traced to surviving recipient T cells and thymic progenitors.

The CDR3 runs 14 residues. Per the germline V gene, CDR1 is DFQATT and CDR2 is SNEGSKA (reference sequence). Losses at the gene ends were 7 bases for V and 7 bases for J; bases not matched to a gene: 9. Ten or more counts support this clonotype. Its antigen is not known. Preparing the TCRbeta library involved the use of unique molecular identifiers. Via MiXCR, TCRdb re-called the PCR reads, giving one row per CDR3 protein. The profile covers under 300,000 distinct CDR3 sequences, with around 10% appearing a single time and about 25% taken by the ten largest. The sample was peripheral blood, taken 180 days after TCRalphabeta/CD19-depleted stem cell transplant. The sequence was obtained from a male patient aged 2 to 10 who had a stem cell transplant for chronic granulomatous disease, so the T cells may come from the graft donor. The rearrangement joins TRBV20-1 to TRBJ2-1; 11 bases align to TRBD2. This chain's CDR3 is CSGQTSGSWNEQFF. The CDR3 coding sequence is TGCAGTGGCCAAACTAGCGGGAGCTGGAATGAGCAGTTCTTC.